The 2 T cell receptor beta chains below were found in one sample sequenced in a study of technical replicates of blood from a handful of donors. Sequencing used immunoSEQ multiplex PCR; TCRdb keeps in-frame clones, though not all of them. Of 85,000 to 90,000 clones detected, around 93% appear once; the ten largest clones hold approximately 0.25%. Sequencing input: T cells isolated from PBMCs. The source of these receptors is a human donor in good health.

This clone was counted once. This sequence joins TRBV2 and TRBJ2-7; TRBD2 aligns across 10 bases. V was pared by 0 bases and J by 2 bases, with 1 base of the junction left unmatched. This CDR3 has 15 amino acids. CDR1 is SNHLY, CDR2 FYNNEI, per germline. DNA of the CDR3: TGTGCCAGCAGTGAAGCAGGGACTAGCGCCTACGAGCAGTACTTC. Amino acids: CASSEAGTSAYEQYF.

The chain recombines TRBV15 with TRBJ2-5, with 7 bases matching TRBD1. The V segment lost 2 bases and the J segment 2 bases; nucleotides outside the gene matches: 5. The CDR3 consists of 15 residues. The germline CDR1 and CDR2 sequences are LNHNV and YYDKDF (reference sequence). CDR3 amino acids: CATSRRRTGQETQYF. The CDR3 DNA follows: TGTGCCACCAGCAGAAGAAGGACAGGACAAGAGACCCAGTACTTC.